The 5 T cell receptor beta chains below come from one sample, sequenced in a study of Graves' ophthalmopathy and Graves' hyperthyroidism. The authors amplified TCR beta CDR3 regions, and they did so from RNA transcripts for repertoire sequencing. HTBI-primed RT-PCR formed the first round, and a multiplex PCR formed the second. TCRdb reanalysed the multiplex PCR reads using MiXCR and keeps one entry per CDR3 protein. The data contain some 750,000 distinct CDR3 sequences, approximately 40% of them singletons. The sequenced sample was peripheral blood. The receptors originated from an adult man with Graves' ophthalmopathy.

This clonotype came up a few times. V gene TRBV7-9 combines with J gene TRBJ2-7; D perhaps matches TRBD1 (5 bases). The V and J ends lost 3 bases and 3 bases respectively, with 9 bases between them. The germline V gene encodes CDR1 SEHNR and CDR2 FQNEAQ (reference sequence). The CDR3 consists of 13 residues. CDR3 sequence (DNA): TGTGCCAGCAGCTTGAACAGGAACTACGAGCAGTACTTC. Its protein is CASSLNRNYEQYF.

The J gene is TRBJ1-1, the V gene TRBV5-5; D not resolved. This CDR3 comprises 13 residues. Germline V gives CDR1 SGHKS, CDR2 YYEKEE (reference sequence). The V gene lost 5 bases and the J gene lost 4 bases, with 12 bases spanning the gap. CDR3 sequence (DNA): TGTGCCAGCAGGGTAGCGGGTAGCACTGAAGCTTTCTTT. Protein product: CASRVAGSTEAFF.

This clonotype was found many times. This chain connects TRBV10-3 to TRBJ1-2, with D possibly TRBD1 on 5 matching bases. V lost 0 bases and J 7 bases, leaving 12 bases between the germline ends. The CDR3 runs to 14 residues. Germline values: CDR1 ENHRY, CDR2 SYGVKD. CDR3 sequence (DNA): TGTGCCATCAGTGAGTCTGTGGGGCGCGGTGGCTACACCTTC. It codes for CAISESVGRGGYTF.

The sample holds many counts of this clonotype. This chain links TRBV7-9 with TRBJ2-6; D unresolved. This CDR3 spans 16 amino acids. Between the trimmed V and J ends, which lost 3 bases and 2 bases, there was a span of 11 bases. Germline values: CDR1 SEHNR, CDR2 FQNEAQ (reference sequence). This CDR3 reads CASSLVDATGANVLTF. CDR3 coding DNA: TGTGCCAGCAGCTTGGTGGACGCAACTGGGGCCAACGTCCTGACTTTC. Using reference TRBV7-9 and TRBJ2-6 for the parts outside the CDR3, the full variable domain is DTGVSQNPRHKITKRGQNVTFRCDPISEHNRLYWYRQTLGQGPEFLTYFQNEAQLEKSRLLSDRFSAERPKGSFSTLEIQRTEQGDSAMYLCASSLVDATGANVLTFGAGSRLTVL.

The gene calls are TRBV15 and TRBJ2-2; TRBD1 matches at 8 bases. J gave up 6 bases and V 2 bases, and 2 bases lay outside the gene matches. The CDR3 runs 14 residues. Germline V gene lookup returns CDR1 LNHNV and CDR2 YYDKDF (reference sequence). CDR3 residues: CATSRQGASGELFF. The CDR3 region has the DNA TGTGCCACCAGCAGACAGGGGGCATCCGGGGAGCTGTTTTTT.